This TCR beta chain was profiled in a study of OX40 agonist ivuxolimab in advanced cancers. Study overall: The dose-escalation cohort had hepatocellular carcinoma, melanoma, renal cell or head and neck cancer.

Data came from immunoSEQ multiplex PCR; TCRdb stores just in-frame clones and leaves some out. The data hold about 64,000 clones, with roughly 80% observed a single time. Study-wide findings and caveats: At 0.1 to 3.0 mg/kg, CD4+ and CD8+ blood T cells expanded clonally by week 6.

The germline gives CDR1 KGHSH, CDR2 LQKENI. The V segment lost 2 bases and the J segment 4 bases; nucleotides outside the gene matches: 4. This CDR3 is built from 15 residues. Concerning this clone: Antigen unknown.

V and J are TRBV18 and TRBJ2-1; 8 nucleotides match TRBD1. The receptor comes from an adult with an advanced solid tumor such as melanoma, head and neck, liver or kidney cancer. The input for sequencing was CD4+ or CD8+ T cells sorted from blood, taken in a trial of the OX40 agonist ivuxolimab. CDR3 nucleotides: TGTGCCAGCTCACCATCCCAGGGGGCTTACAATGAGCAGTTCTTC. This codes for CASSPSQGAYNEQFF.